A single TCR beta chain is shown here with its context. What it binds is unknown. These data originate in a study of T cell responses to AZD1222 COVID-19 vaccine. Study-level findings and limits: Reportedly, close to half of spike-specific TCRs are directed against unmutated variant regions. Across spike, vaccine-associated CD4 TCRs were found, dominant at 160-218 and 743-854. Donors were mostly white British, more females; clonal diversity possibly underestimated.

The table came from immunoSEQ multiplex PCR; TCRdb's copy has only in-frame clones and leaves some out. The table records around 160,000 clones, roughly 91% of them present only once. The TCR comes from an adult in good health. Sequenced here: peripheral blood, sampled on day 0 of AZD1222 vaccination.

CDR3 bases: TGCGCCAGCAGCTCCGAGGAGAACTATGGCTACACCTTC. Its translation is CASSSEENYGYTF. The chain uses TRBV5-1 and TRBJ1-2, with unresolved D. Germline CDR1 SGHRS, CDR2 YFSETQ. V shed 3 bases and J shed 2 bases, with 8 bases lying between them. The CDR3 is 13 residues long.